A selection of T cell receptor beta chains follows, all from one sample in a study of cytomegalovirus exposure and HLA in healthy donors. Sequenced by immunoSEQ multiplex PCR; TCRdb stores in-frame clones only, minus some. The profile shows around 140,000 clones, roughly 60% of them singletons. The sequenced sample was PBMCs. The receptor set was obtained from a woman in her thirties or forties in good health and CMV-seronegative. CDR3s leave out the opening cysteine and the closing phenylalanine or tryptophan.

v_gene: TRBV6-5
len: 13
CDR3aa: ASSYGGVGYTEAF

v_gene: TRBV5-1
len: 11
CDR3aa: ASSYGKEETQY

v_gene: TRBV5-5
len: 13
CDR3aa: ASTPQVATNEKLF

v_gene: TRBV5-6
len: 14
CDR3aa: ASSLATWGLGYGYT

v_gene: TRBV9
len: 12
CDR3aa: ASSLRGNDQPQH

v_gene: TRBV5-1
len: 13
CDR3aa: ASSEEGAGGQPQH

v_gene: TRBV5-6
len: 13
CDR3aa: ASSPWVAGALVQF

v_gene: TRBV9
len: 15
CDR3aa: ASSADSGQGRQTEAF

v_gene: TRBV5-4
len: 13
CDR3aa: ASSLGTGWDTEAF

v_gene: TRBV7-9
len: 14
CDR3aa: ASSTPTGGMNTEAF